These 13 T cell receptor beta chains came from one sample sequenced in a study of blood T cell repertoires in COVID-19. Generated by immunoSEQ multiplex PCR, the TCRdb table keeps only in-frame clones and is missing some. Of around 160,000 clones in the sample, 80% were seen once. Specimen: peripheral blood. The receptors come from a man in his sixties with active or convalescent COVID-19.

The gene calls are TRBV5-6 and TRBJ1-1; unclear D gene. This CDR3 is built from 15 residues. Trimming took off 3 bases at V and 0 bases at J, with 12 bases between the two ends. Germline V gene lookup returns CDR1 SGHDT and CDR2 YYEEEE. The CDR3, as DNA: TGTGCCAGCAGCTGGCACGAGGAGATGAACACTGAAGCTTTCTTT. Residues: CASSWHEEMNTEAFF.

The chain recombines TRBV2 with TRBJ2-7, with D possibly matching TRBD2 (5 bases). The CDR3 length is 11 residues. The germline V and J ends were trimmed by 6 bases and 5 bases, with 8 bases remaining between them. Germline CDR1 SNHLY, CDR2 FYNNEI. The CDR3 nucleotides are TGTGCCAGCAGCAAGAGGGACGAGCAGTACTTC. This sequence encodes CASSKRDEQYF.

The chain joins TRBV6-5 to TRBJ2-4, with D possibly TRBD1 on 5 matching bases. V lost 4 bases, J lost 8 bases, and 6 bases lay in between. The CDR3 contains 11 residues. Germline V gives CDR1 MNHEY, CDR2 SVGAGI. As DNA, the CDR3 is TGTGCCAGCAGTTCAGGGTACATTCAGTACTTC. This gives the protein CASSSGYIQYF.

The chain joins TRBV5-1 to TRBJ2-3; possibly TRBD1 for D (8 bases). The CDR3 has 15 residues. Germline V gives CDR1 SGHRS, CDR2 YFSETQ. V lost 3 bases and J lost 8, with 19 bases in between. The CDR3 coding sequence is TGCGCCAGCAGCTCGGGCGCAGCGGGACAGGTTACGCAGTATTTT. As protein: CASSSGAAGQVTQYF. Supplemented by reference TRBV5-1 and TRBJ2-3, the full variable domain reads KAGVTQTPRYLIKTRGQQVTLSCSPISGHRSVSWYQQTPGQGLQFLFEYFSETQRNKGNFPGRFSGRQFSNSRSEMNVSTLELGDSALYLCASSSGAAGQVTQYFGPGTRLTVL.

CDR3: CASSYPTGQGGGYTF. DNA of the CDR3: TGTGCCAGCAGTTACCCGACTGGACAGGGAGGAGGCTACACCTTC. The rearrangement uses TRBV6-6 and TRBJ1-2; 8 bases match TRBD1. Trimming at V came to 2 bases and at J to 8 bases, leaving 10 bases not matched to a gene. CDR1 MNHNY and CDR2 SVGAGI come from the germline V gene (reference sequence). The CDR3 is 15 amino acids.

Only one count was recorded for this clone. CDR3 amino acids: CASSYSGGIYGYTF. The DNA for the CDR3 is TGTGCCAGCAGTTACTCTGGAGGGATTTATGGCTACACCTTC. The gene calls are TRBV6-5 and TRBJ1-2; no firm D call. With 0 bases removed from V and 5 bases from J, the gap between germline ends came to 10 bases. Per the germline V gene, CDR1 is MNHEY and CDR2 is SVGAGI. The CDR3 is made up of 14 amino acids.

This clone turned up a few times. The genes are TRBV28 and TRBJ1-4; perhaps TRBD1 as D (6 bases). Per the germline V gene, CDR1 is MDHEN and CDR2 is SYDVKM. This CDR3 comprises 14 residues. Trimming took off 5 bases at V and 8 bases at J, with 15 bases between the two ends. This CDR3 reads CASSGHGRGEKLFF. As DNA, the CDR3 is TGTGCCAGCAGTGGGCACGGGAGGGGGGAAAAACTGTTTTTT.

This chain links TRBV18 with TRBJ2-1, with 11 bases lining up with TRBD2. This CDR3 spans 16 amino acids. The germline V gene encodes CDR1 KGHSH and CDR2 LQKENI. Trimming at V came to 3 bases and at J to 6 bases, leaving 7 bases not matched to a gene. In DNA, the CDR3 is TGTGCCAGCTCACCCCCTAGCGGGAGGAGGAGCAATGAGCAGTTCTTC. This sequence encodes CASSPPSGRRSNEQFF. Based on the CDR3 plus reference TRBV18 and TRBJ2-1, the full variable domain is NAGVMQNPRHLVRRRGQEARLRCSPMKGHSHVYWYRQLPEEGLKFMVYLQKENIIDESGMPKERFSAEFPKEGPSILRIQQVVRGDSAAYFCASSPPSGRRSNEQFFGPGTRLTVL.

Here the CDR3 reads CASRPGQGYQPQHF. CDR3 in DNA: TGTGCCAGCAGACCGGGACAGGGTTATCAGCCCCAGCATTTT. The V and J genes are TRBV6-5 and TRBJ1-5; TRBD1 matches 9 bases. The ends lost 6 bases at V and 5 bases at J; junction bases unmatched: 5. Looked up from germline, CDR1 is MNHEY and CDR2 is SVGAGI. The CDR3 has 14 amino acids.

This chain links TRBV5-1 with TRBJ1-1, with 9 nucleotides matching TRBD1. The CDR3 runs 15 residues. In germline, CDR1 is SGHRS, CDR2 YFSETQ. Germline trimming cut 4 bases from V and 5 bases from J; bases unmatched to any gene: 9. The DNA for the CDR3 is TGCGCCAGCAGCAGGACAGGGGCCGAGGGTACTGAAGCTTTCTTT. Protein: CASSRTGAEGTEAFF.

The gene calls are TRBV29-1 and TRBJ2-7, with TRBD1 matching 7 bases. The CDR3 sequence is 11 residues long. Unmatched junction bases numbered 1, after V lost 6 bases and J lost 2 bases. Germline V gene data show CDR1 as SQVTM and CDR2 as ANQGSEA. The CDR3 nucleotides are TGCAGCGTCGGGACAGCCTACGAGCAGTACTTC. It yields the protein CSVGTAYEQYF.

J is TRBJ1-1 and V is TRBV4-2; D is possibly TRBD1 (6 bases). CDR3 length: 14 residues. Germline CDR1 LGHNA, CDR2 YNFKEQ. V lost 2 bases to trimming and J lost 1 base, with 8 bases between them. The CDR3: CASSQLDRNTEAFF. The DNA of the CDR3 is TGTGCCAGCAGCCAACTGGACAGGAACACTGAAGCTTTCTTT.

The chain employs TRBV5-1 and TRBJ2-7; 9 bases align to TRBD1. V lost 4 bases to trimming and J lost 3 bases; unmatched junction nucleotides: 8. In germline, CDR1 is SGHRS, CDR2 YFSETQ. CDR3 size: 15 residues. CDR3 nucleotides: TGCGCCAGCAGCGAGGGCGGGACAGGGTTCTACGAGCAGTACTTC. This gives the protein CASSEGGTGFYEQYF.